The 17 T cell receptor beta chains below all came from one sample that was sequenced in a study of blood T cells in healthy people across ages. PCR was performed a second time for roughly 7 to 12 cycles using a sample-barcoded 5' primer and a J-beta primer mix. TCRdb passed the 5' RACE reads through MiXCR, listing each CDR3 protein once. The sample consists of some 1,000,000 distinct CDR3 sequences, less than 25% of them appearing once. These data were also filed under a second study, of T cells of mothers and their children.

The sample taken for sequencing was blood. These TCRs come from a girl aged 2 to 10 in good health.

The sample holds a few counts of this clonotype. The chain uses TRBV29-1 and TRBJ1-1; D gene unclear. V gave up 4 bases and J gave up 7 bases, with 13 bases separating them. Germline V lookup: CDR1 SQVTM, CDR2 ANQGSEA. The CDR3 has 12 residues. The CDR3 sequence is CSVVSSSLEAFF. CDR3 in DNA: TGCAGCGTTGTTAGCAGCTCCCTTGAAGCTTTCTTT.

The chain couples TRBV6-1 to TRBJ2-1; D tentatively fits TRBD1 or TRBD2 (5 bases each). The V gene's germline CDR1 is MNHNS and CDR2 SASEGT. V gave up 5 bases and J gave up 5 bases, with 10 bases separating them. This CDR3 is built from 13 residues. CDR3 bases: TGTGCCAGCAGTCGACAGACTAACAATGAGCAGTTCTTC. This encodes CASSRQTNNEQFF.

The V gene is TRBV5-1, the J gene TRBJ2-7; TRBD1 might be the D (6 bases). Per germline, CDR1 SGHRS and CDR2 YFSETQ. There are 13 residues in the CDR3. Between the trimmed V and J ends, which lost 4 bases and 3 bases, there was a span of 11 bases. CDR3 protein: CASSTGHLYEQYF. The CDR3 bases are TGCGCCAGCAGCACGGGACATCTCTACGAGCAGTACTTC.

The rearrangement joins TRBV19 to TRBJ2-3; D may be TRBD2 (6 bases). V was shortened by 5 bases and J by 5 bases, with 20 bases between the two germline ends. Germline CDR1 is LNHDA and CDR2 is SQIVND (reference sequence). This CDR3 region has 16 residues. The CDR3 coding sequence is TGTGCCAGTAGTCCGGATGCGGGATGGGGGTTAGATACGCAGTATTTT. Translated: CASSPDAGWGLDTQYF.

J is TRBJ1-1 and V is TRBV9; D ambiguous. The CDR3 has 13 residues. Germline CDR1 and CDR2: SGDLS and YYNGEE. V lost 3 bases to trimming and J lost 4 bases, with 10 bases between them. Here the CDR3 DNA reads TGTGCCAGCAGCGAAGACGGTAGCACTGAAGCTTTCTTT. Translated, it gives CASSEDGSTEAFF.

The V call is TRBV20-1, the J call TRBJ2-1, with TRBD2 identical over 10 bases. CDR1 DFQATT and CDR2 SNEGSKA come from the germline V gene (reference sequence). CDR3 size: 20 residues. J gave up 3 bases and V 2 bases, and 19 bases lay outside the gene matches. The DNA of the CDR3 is TGCAGTGCTAGATCCCCGGCTAGCGGGGGACCGGAGACTCTCTACAATGAGCAGTTCTTC. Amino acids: CSARSPASGGPETLYNEQFF.

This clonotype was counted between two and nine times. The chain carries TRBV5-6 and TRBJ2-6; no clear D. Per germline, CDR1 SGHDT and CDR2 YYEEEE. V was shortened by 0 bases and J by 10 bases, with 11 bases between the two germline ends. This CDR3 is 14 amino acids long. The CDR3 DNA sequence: TGTGCCAGCAGCTTGGGGTTAGTGGGTAACGTCCTGACTTTC. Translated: CASSLGLVGNVLTF.

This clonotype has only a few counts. The CDR3: CASSPPGVGEKLFF. CDR3 bases: TGTGCCAGCAGCCCCCCAGGGGTTGGAGAAAAACTGTTTTTT. The rearrangement links TRBV3-1 to TRBJ1-4; TRBD1 is a possible D gene (6 bases). This CDR3 spans 14 amino acids. Germline assignment: CDR1 LGHDT and CDR2 YNNKEL (reference sequence). Trimming left V 4 bases short and J 8 bases short, with 14 bases between. Drawing the rest from reference TRBV3-1 and TRBJ1-4, the complete variable domain is DTAVSQTPKYLVTQMGNDKSIKCEQNLGHDTMYWYKQDSKKFLKIMFSYNNKELIINETVPNRFSPKSPDKAHLNLHINSLELGDSAVYFCASSPPGVGEKLFFGSGTQLSVL.

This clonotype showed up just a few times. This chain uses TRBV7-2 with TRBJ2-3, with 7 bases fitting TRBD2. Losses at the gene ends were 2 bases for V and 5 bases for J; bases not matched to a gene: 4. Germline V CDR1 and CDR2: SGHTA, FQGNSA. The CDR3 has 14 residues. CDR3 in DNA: TGTGCCAGCAGCTTAACTCCGGGGGGAGATACGCAGTATTTT. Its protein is CASSLTPGGDTQYF.

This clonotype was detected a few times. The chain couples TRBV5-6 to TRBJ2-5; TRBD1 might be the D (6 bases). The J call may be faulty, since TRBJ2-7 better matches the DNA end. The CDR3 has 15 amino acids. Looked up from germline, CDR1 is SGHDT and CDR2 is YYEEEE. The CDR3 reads CASSFDDRPSYEQYF. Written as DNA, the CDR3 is TGTGCCAGCAGCTTTGATGACAGGCCCTCCTACGAGCAGTACTTC.

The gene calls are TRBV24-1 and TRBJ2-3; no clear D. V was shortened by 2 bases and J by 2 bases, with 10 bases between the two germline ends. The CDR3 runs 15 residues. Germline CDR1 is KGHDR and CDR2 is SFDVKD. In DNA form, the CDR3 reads TGTGCCACCAGTGATTCGAGCGATTCCACAGATACGCAGTATTTT. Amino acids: CATSDSSDSTDTQYF.

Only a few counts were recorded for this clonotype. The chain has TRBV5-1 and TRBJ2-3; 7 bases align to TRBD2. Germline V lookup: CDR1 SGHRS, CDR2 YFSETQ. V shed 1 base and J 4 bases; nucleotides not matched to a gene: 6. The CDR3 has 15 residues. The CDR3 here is CASSLSLADSDTQYF. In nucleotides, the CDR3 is TGCGCCAGCAGCTTGAGCCTAGCGGACTCAGATACGCAGTATTTT.

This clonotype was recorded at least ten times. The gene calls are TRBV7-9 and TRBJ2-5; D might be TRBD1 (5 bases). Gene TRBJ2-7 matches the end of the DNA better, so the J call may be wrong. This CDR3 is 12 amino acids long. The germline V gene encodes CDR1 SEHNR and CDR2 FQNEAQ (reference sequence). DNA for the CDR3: TGTGCCAGCAGCCTGACAGTATACGAGCAGTACTTC. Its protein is CASSLTVYEQYF.

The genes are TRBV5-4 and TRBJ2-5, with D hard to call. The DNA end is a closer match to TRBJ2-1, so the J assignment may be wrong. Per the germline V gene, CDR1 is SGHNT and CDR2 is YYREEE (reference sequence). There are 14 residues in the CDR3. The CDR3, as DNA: TGTGCCAGCCTGAGTTTCCCGGACTACAATGAGCAGTTCTTC. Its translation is CASLSFPDYNEQFF.

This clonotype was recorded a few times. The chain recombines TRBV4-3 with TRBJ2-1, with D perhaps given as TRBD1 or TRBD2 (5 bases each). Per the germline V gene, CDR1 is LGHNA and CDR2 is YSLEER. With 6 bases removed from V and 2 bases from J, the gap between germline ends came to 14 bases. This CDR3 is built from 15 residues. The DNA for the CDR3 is TGCGCCAGCAGAGACAGCGGACTGCCCTACAATGAGCAGTTCTTC. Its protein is CASRDSGLPYNEQFF.

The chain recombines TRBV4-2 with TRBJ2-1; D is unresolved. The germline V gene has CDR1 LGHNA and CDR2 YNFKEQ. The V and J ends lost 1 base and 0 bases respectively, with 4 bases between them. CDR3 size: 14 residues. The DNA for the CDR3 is TGTGCCAGCAGCCAAGCCGGCTCCTACAATGAGCAGTTCTTC. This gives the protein CASSQAGSYNEQFF.

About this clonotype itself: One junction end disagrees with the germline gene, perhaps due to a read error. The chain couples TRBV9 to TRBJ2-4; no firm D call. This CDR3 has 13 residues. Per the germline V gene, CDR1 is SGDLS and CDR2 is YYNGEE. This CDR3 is CASSPPNRYIKYF. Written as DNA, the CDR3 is TGTGCCAGCAGCCCTCCTAATAGATACATTAAGTACTTC.